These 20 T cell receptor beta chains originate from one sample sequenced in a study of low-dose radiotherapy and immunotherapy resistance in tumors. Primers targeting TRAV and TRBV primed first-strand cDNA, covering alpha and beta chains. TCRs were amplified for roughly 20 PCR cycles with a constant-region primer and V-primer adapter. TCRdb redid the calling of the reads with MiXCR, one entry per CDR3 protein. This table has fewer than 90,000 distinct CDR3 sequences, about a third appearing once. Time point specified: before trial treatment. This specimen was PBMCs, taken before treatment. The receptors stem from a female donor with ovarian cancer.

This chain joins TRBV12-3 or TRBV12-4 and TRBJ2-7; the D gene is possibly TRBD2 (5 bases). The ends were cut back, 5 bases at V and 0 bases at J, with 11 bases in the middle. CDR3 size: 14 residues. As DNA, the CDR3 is TGTGCCAGCAGTCCGGACTTGTACTCCTACGAGCAGTACTTC. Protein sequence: CASSPDLYSYEQYF.

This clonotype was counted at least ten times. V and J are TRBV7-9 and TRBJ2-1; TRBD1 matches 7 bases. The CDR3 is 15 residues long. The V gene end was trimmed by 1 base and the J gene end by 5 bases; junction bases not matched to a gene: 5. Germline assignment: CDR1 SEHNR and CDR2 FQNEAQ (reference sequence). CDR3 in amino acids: CASSLGGQRHNEQFF. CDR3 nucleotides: TGTGCCAGCAGCTTAGGGGGACAGAGACACAATGAGCAGTTCTTC.

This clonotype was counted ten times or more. CDR3 DNA sequence: TGTGCCAGTAGCATCGGGCCAGGGGGCCTGATGGACACTGAAGCTTTCTTT. Translation: CASSIGPGGLMDTEAFF. The V call is TRBV19, the J call TRBJ1-1, with TRBD1 matching 8 bases. This CDR3 is built from 17 residues. Looked up from germline, CDR1 is LNHDA and CDR2 is SQIVND (reference sequence). Trimming removed 6 bases from V and 3 bases from J; junction bases left unmatched: 15. Variable domain in full (rest from reference TRBV19 and TRBJ1-1): DGGITQSPKYLFRKEGQNVTLSCEQNLNHDAMYWYRQDPGQGLRLIYYSQIVNDFQKGDIAEGYSVSREKKESFPLTVTSAQKNPTAFYLCASSIGPGGLMDTEAFFGQGTRLTVV.

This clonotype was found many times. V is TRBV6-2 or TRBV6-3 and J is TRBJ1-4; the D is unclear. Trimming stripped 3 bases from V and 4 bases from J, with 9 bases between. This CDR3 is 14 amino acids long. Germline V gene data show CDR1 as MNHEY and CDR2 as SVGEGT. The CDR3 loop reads CASSYGSLNEKLFF. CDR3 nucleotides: TGTGCCAGCAGTTATGGATCACTTAATGAAAAACTGTTTTTT.

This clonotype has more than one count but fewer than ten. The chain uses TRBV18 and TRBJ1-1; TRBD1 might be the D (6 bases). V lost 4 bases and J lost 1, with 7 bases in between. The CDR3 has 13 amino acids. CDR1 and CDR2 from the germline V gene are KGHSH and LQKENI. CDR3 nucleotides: TGTGCCAGCTCACAGGGACAGAACACTGAAGCTTTCTTT. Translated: CASSQGQNTEAFF. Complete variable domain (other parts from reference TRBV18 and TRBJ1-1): NAGVMQNPRHLVRRRGQEARLRCSPMKGHSHVYWYRQLPEEGLKFMVYLQKENIIDESGMPKERFSAEFPKEGPSILRIQQVVRGDSAAYFCASSQGQNTEAFFGQGTRLTVV.

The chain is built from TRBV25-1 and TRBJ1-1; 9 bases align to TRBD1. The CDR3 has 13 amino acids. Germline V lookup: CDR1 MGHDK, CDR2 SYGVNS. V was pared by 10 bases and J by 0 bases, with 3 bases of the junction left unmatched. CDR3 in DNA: TGTGCCACCCGGACAGGGGTGAACACTGAAGCTTTCTTT. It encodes CATRTGVNTEAFF.

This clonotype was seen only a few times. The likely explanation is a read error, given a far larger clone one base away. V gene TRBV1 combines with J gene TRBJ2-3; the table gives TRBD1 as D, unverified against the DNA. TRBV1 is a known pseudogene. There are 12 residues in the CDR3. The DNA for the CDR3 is TGCGCCTGCAGCGCACAGGGGAGGGAGCAGTATTTT. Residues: CACSAQGREQYF.

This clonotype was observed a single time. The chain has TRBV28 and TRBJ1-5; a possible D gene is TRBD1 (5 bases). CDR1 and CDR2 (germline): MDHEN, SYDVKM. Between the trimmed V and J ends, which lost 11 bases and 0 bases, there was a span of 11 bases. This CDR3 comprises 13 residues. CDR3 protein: CAGAPDSNQPQHF. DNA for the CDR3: TGTGCCGGGGCCCCCGATAGCAATCAGCCCCAGCATTTT.

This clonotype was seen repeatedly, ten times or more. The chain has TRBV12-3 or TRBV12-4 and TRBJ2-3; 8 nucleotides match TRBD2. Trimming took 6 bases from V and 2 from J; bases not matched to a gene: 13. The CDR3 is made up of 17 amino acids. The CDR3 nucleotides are TGTGCCAGCAGCTCACCCCGGGGTAGCGGGACCACAGATACGCAGTATTTT. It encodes CASSSPRGSGTTDTQYF.

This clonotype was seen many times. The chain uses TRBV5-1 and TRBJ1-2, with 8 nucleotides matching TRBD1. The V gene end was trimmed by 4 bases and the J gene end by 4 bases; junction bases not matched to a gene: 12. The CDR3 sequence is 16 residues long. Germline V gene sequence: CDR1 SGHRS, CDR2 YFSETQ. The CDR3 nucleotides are TGCGCCAGCAGCCCTGACAGGGGAGGAAGGGGCTATGGCTACACCTTC. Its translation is CASSPDRGGRGYGYTF. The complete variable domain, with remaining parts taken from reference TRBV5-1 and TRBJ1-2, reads KAGVTQTPRYLIKTRGQQVTLSCSPISGHRSVSWYQQTPGQGLQFLFEYFSETQRNKGNFPGRFSGRQFSNSRSEMNVSTLELGDSALYLCASSPDRGGRGYGYTFGSGTRLTVV.

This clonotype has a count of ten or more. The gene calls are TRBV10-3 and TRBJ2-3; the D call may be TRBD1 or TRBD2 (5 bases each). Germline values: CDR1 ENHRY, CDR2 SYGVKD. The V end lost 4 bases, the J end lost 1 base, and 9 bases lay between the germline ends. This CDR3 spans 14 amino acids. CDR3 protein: CAISGDGGTDTQYF. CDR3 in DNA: TGTGCCATCAGTGGGGACGGCGGCACAGATACGCAGTATTTT.

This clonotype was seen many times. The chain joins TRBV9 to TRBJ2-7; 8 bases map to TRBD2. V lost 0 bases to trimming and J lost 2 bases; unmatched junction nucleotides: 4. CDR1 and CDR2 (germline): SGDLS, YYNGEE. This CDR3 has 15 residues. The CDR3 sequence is CASSVVPGGTYEQYF. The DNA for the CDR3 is TGTGCCAGCAGCGTAGTGCCGGGGGGGACCTACGAGCAGTACTTC. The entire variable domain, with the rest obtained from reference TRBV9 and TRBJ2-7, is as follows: DSGVTQTPKHLITATGQRVTLRCSPRSGDLSVYWYQQSLDQGLQFLIQYYNGEERAKGNILERFSAQQFPDLHSELNLSSLELGDSALYFCASSVVPGGTYEQYFGPGTRLTVT.

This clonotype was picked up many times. CDR3 coding DNA: TGTGCCAGCAGCCCTAGACTAGCGGGAGAAGGGGAGACCCAGTACTTC. Protein sequence: CASSPRLAGEGETQYF. The V call is TRBV5-4, the J call TRBJ2-5; 12 bases fit TRBD2. The CDR3 loop spans 16 amino acids. Trimming at V came to 4 bases and at J to 5 bases, leaving 9 bases not matched to a gene. Germline V gives CDR1 SGHNT, CDR2 YYREEE (reference sequence).

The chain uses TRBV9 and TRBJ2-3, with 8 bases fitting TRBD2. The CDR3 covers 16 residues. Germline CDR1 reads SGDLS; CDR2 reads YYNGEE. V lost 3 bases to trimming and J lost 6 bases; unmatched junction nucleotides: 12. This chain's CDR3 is CASSAVGLSGSDTQYF. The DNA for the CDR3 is TGTGCCAGCAGCGCGGTGGGACTAAGCGGGAGCGATACGCAGTATTTT.

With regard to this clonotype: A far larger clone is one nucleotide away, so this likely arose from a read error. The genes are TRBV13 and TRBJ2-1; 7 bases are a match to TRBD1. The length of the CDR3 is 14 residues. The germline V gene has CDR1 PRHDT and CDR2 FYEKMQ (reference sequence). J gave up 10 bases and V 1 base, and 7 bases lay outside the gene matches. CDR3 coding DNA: TGTGCCAGCAGCTTAGACAGGGGCGGGTACGAGCAGTTCTTC. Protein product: CASSLDRGGYEQFF.

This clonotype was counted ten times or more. CDR3 DNA: TGTGCCAGCAGCTTAGTTGAGTCTAGTTACGCTCGCCGGTTCTTC. This sequence encodes CASSLVESSYARRFF. This chain connects TRBV11-2 to TRBJ2-1; no clear D. This CDR3 spans 15 amino acids. V gave up 1 base and J gave up 15 bases, with 22 bases separating them. Germline-derived CDR1 and CDR2 are SGHAT and FQNNGV.

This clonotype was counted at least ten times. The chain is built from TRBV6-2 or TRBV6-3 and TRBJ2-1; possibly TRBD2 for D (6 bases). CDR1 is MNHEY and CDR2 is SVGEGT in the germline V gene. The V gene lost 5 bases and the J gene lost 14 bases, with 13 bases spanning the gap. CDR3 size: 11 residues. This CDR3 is CASSEGLLEFF. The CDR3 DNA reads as TGTGCCAGCAGTGAGGGACTTTTGGAGTTCTTC.

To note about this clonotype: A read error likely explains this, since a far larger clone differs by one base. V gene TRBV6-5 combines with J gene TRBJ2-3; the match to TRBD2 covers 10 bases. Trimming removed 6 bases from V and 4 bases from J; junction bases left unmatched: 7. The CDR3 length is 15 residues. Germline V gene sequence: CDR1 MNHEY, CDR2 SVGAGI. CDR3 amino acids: CASRETSGIADTQYF. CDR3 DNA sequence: TGTGCCAGCAGGGAAACTAGCGGGATAGCAGATACGCAGTATTTT.

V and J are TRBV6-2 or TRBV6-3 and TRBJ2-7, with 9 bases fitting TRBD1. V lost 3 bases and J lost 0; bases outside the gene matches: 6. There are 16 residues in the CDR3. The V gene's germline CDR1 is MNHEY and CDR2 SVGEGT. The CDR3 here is CASSYDRGWSSYEQYF. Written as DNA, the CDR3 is TGTGCCAGCAGTTATGACAGGGGGTGGAGCTCCTACGAGCAGTACTTC.

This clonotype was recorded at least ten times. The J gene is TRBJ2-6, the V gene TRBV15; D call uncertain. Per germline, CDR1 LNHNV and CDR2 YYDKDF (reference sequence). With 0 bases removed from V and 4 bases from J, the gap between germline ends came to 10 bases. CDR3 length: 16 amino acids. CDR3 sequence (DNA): TGTGCCACCAGCAGAGATCGGGCGGCGGGGGCCAACGTCCTGACTTTC. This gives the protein CATSRDRAAGANVLTF.